This TCR beta chain was sequenced during a study of blood T cell repertoires in COVID-19. Study details: Samples representing acute and convalescent COVID-19 were sourced from the United States, Italy and Spain. Sources were T cells, B-cell-depleted T cells, or PBMCs; the material itself was cDNA or gDNA.

In the authors' methods: Amplifying reference gene primers gave estimates of nucleated cell counts. Using immunoSEQ multiplex PCR, the repertoire was profiled, and TCRdb retains in-frame clones only, with some absent. V and J calls and clone size are those listed in that table; D and trimming were worked out from the DNA. Among fewer than 250,000 clones listed, 65% to 90% were seen once. The CDR3 runs 15 residues. V was trimmed by 4 bases and J by 0 bases, leaving 14 bases between them. Germline V lookup: CDR1 SGHKS, CDR2 YYEKEE (reference sequence). The source is a woman aged 45-65 years with acute or convalescent COVID-19. The material sequenced was peripheral blood. The rearrangement uses TRBV5-5 and TRBJ2-7; D is possibly TRBD2 (5 bases). The chain's CDR3 is CASSGGLKSSYEQYF. CDR3 DNA sequence: TGTGCCAGCAGCGGAGGACTGAAAAGCTCCTACGAGCAGTACTTC.